The present T cell receptor beta chain was sequenced within a study of blood T cells in healthy people across ages. There are 17 residues in the CDR3. Germline loops: CDR1 MDHEN, CDR2 SYDVKM. This clonotype was seen only a few times. What it recognizes is unknown. Combining a sample-barcoded 5' primer with a J-beta primer mix, a second PCR ran for roughly 6 to 12 cycles. Each cDNA molecule was tagged by a template-switch adaptor with 12 random nucleotides. TCRdb recomputed calls from the 5' RACE reads with MiXCR, one row per CDR3 protein. Of 550,000 to 750,000 distinct CDR3 sequences listed, approximately 21% were seen once; the top ten hold roughly 3.6%. Study conclusions and caveats: Age advanced and TCR beta diversity per million T cells fell, roughly linearly.

The sample comprised blood. This clonotype was sampled from a man between 65 and 80 years old in good health. This chain connects TRBV28 to TRBJ2-5; TRBD2 matches at 8 bases. The J call may be faulty, since TRBJ2-1 better matches the DNA end. The chain's CDR3 is CASSLAGGPALYNEQFF. DNA of the CDR3: TGTGCCAGCAGTTTAGCGGGAGGACCCGCACTCTACAATGAGCAGTTCTTC.